These T cell receptor beta chains were read from a single sample in a study of T cells in Graves' hyperthyroidism and ophthalmopathy. TCRdb independently ran MiXCR on the multiplex PCR reads; one entry per CDR3 protein. Of around 520,000 distinct CDR3 sequences listed, roughly a quarter are singletons. The sequencing sample was made of blood. The receptors originated from a woman in her 30s with Graves' ophthalmopathy. The CDR3 runs from the conserved cysteine through the conserved F or W. Each record gives: D gene, J gene, clone size, V gene, CDR3 DNA, CDR3 protein. D genes are given only for firm matches. Not all rows give a size; the values are once, few, many and, for expanded clones, a class.

-	TRBJ1-2	many	TRBV12-3/TRBV12-4	TGTGCCAGCAGTTTCTCCCGGGAGAATAACTATGGCTACACCTTC	CASSFSRENNYGYTF
-	TRBJ2-7	once	TRBV7-9	TGCGCCAGCAGCTCCATGGAGTCCTACGAACAGTACTTC	CASSSMESYEQYF
-	TRBJ2-7	many	TRBV13	TGTGCCAGCAGCCGCCCGGGTCCCAGGGATGAGCAGTACTTC	CASSRPGPRDEQYF
-	TRBJ2-7	-	TRBV18	TGTGCCAGCTCACCACCGGTTTCAGGGGATGGCGAGCAGTACTTC	CASSPPVSGDGEQYF
TRBD1	TRBJ1-1	many	TRBV6-5	TGTGCCAGCAGGAGGGACAGAACCGTGAACACTGAAGCTTTCTTT	CASRRDRTVNTEAFF
-	TRBJ2-5	-	TRBV7-2	TGTGCCAGCAGCCCTAATCAGAAAGAGACCCAGTACTTC	CASSPNQKETQYF
TRBD1	TRBJ2-7	once	TRBV7-9	TGTGCCAGCAGCCTCGGGACAGGGACGCACGAGCAGTACTTC	CASSLGTGTHEQYF
-	TRBJ1-1	-	TRBV12-3/TRBV12-4	TGTGCCAGCGGATTGGCACATAAGGAAGCTTTCTTT	CASGLAHKEAFF
-	TRBJ2-7	many	TRBV27	TGTGCCAGCAGTTACGGCAGGAGGTACGAGCAGTACTTC	CASSYGRRYEQYF
TRBD1	TRBJ1-2	many	TRBV6-1	TGTGCCAGCAGTCCACTAACAGGGGGCGGTGGCTACACCTTC	CASSPLTGGGGYTF
TRBD2	TRBJ2-7	-	TRBV12-3/TRBV12-4	TGTGCCAGCAGTTTGATCGCGGGGGGGCACGAGCAGTACTTC	CASSLIAGGHEQYF
-	TRBJ1-1	-	TRBV20-1	TGCAGTGCTAAAAGATTCGACAGGAACACTGAAGCTTTCTTT	CSAKRFDRNTEAFF
-	TRBJ1-2	many	TRBV28	TGTGCCAGCGGAGGGGCAAACTATGGCTACACCTTC	CASGGANYGYTF
-	TRBJ2-2	many	TRBV6-2/TRBV6-3	TGTGCCAGCATCGGGTGGGGGGCCCGAGGATCGAACACCGGGGAGCTGTTTTTT	CASIGWGARGSNTGELFF
-	TRBJ2-7	-	TRBV2	TGTGCCACTCAGAGCAGGGCGGGCGAGCAGTACTTC	CATQSRAGEQYF
-	TRBJ2-7	many	TRBV3-1	TGTGCCAGCAGCCGATACAGGGCGGAGAGCAGCCACGAGCAGTACTTC	CASSRYRAESSHEQYF
-	TRBJ2-3	many	TRBV6-2/TRBV6-3	TGTGCCACCCAAAGGGGGACCGGCACAGATACGCAGTATTTT	CATQRGTGTDTQYF
TRBD1	TRBJ1-1	-	TRBV15	TGTGCCACCAGCATATACCGGGACAGGGACACTGAAGCTTTCTTT	CATSIYRDRDTEAFF
TRBD1	TRBJ1-2	few	TRBV12-3/TRBV12-4	TGTGCCAGCAGTTTACGACAGGGTGGAACTAACTATGGCTACACCTTC	CASSLRQGGTNYGYTF
-	TRBJ1-6	few	TRBV9	TGTGCCAGCAGCGTAGGCGACAGTTCACCCCTCCACTTT	CASSVGDSSPLHF
-	TRBJ2-7	many	TRBV4-1	TGCGCCAGCAGCCAGGCCCTACCCTACGAGCAGTACTTC	CASSQALPYEQYF
TRBD2	TRBJ2-2	many	TRBV12-3/TRBV12-4	TGTGCCAGCAGTTTAGCTAGCGGGGGTCTCACCGGGGAGCTGTTTTTT	CASSLASGGLTGELFF
-	TRBJ1-5	few	TRBV6-2/TRBV6-3	TGTGCCAGCAGTAGCGACTCCCTAGGGAATCAGCCCCAGCATTTT	CASSSDSLGNQPQHF
-	TRBJ1-5	many	TRBV4-2	TGTGCCAGCAGCCGCAAAACAGGGCTAGGAGGCAATCAGCCCCAGCATTTT	CASSRKTGLGGNQPQHF
-	TRBJ2-5	many	TRBV6-2/TRBV6-3	TGTGCCAGCAGTTACCCAGGGGACTCAGAGACCCAGTACTTC	CASSYPGDSETQYF
-	TRBJ2-5	few	TRBV2	TGTGCTGGTGAGGGGATGGGAGAGACCCAGTACTTC	CAGEGMGETQYF
-	TRBJ2-5	many	TRBV19	TGTGCCAGTAGTATAGCTGGACAGCACCAAGAGACCCAGTACTTC	CASSIAGQHQETQYF
-	TRBJ2-7	many	TRBV6-1	TGTGCCAGCAGTGAAGCTGGGACCCTCTCCTACGAGCAGTACTTC	CASSEAGTLSYEQYF
-	TRBJ2-5	many	TRBV12-3/TRBV12-4	TGTGCCAGCAGTTTCCGGCCACCGGGGGAGACCCAGTACTTC	CASSFRPPGETQYF
-	TRBJ1-1	many	TRBV12-3/TRBV12-4	TGTGCCAGCAGTTTTTCGGGGCGGAACACTGAAGCTTTCTTT	CASSFSGRNTEAFF
TRBD1	TRBJ1-5	-	TRBV5-1	TGCGCCAGCAGCTTAGGGGACAGGGCGAATAGCAATCAGCCCCAGCATTTT	CASSLGDRANSNQPQHF
TRBD1	TRBJ2-7	many	TRBV6-5	TGTGCCAGCAGAATGGACAGGGCCTCCTACGAGCAGTACTTC	CASRMDRASYEQYF
-	TRBJ1-5	-	TRBV4-1	TGCGCCAGCAGCCAAGAAGTGCTCAATCAGCCCCAGCATTTT	CASSQEVLNQPQHF
-	TRBJ1-1	many	TRBV7-2	TGTGCCAGCAGCCCCCCGACAGGACGGAACACTGAAGCTTTCTTT	CASSPPTGRNTEAFF
-	TRBJ1-5	many	TRBV12-3/TRBV12-4	TGTGCCAGCAGCTCGGACAACAGCAATCAGCCCCAGCATTTT	CASSSDNSNQPQHF
TRBD2	TRBJ2-1	-	TRBV20-1	TGCAGTGCTAGACTAGCGGGAGTAGTTAATGAGCAGTTCTTC	CSARLAGVVNEQFF
TRBD1	TRBJ1-5	many	TRBV28	TGTGCCAGCAGCTCGGGCGACAGGGATCAGCCCCAGCATTTT	CASSSGDRDQPQHF
-	TRBJ1-5	few	TRBV12-3/TRBV12-4	TGTGCCAGCAGCTCCCCCCCGGGGCCCCAGCATTTT	CASSSPPGPQHF
-	TRBJ1-2	many	TRBV7-2	TGTGCCAGCAGCTTTCCCGGGACGGTGTTTGGCTACACCTTC	CASSFPGTVFGYTF
-	TRBJ2-7	many	TRBV9	TGTGCCAGCAGCGTAGCTGTAGTAGCTGGCGAGCAGTACTTC	CASSVAVVAGEQYF
-	TRBJ1-1	-	TRBV6-5	TGTGCCAGCAGTACTGGAAGAAAGGACACTGAAGCTTTCTTT	CASSTGRKDTEAFF
-	TRBJ1-2	-	TRBV6-1	TGTGCCAGCAGTGGGGACCCACGAGGCTACACCTTC	CASSGDPRGYTF
-	TRBJ2-2	many	TRBV15	TGTGCCACCAGGGGGGCGCGAGGCACCGGGGAGCTGTTTTTT	CATRGARGTGELFF
-	TRBJ2-7	many	TRBV7-2	TGTGCCAGCAGCTTAGGTCCTGTCGAGCAGTACTTC	CASSLGPVEQYF
TRBD1	TRBJ2-2	many	TRBV6-2/TRBV6-3	TGTGCCACAAGGGACAGGGACAACACCGGGGAGCTGTTTTTT	CATRDRDNTGELFF
-	TRBJ1-5	few	TRBV2	TGTGCCAGCAGTGGGACGAGAATTAATCAGCCCCAGCATTTT	CASSGTRINQPQHF
-	TRBJ2-7	-	TRBV11-1	TGTGCCAGCAGCTTAGAGGTCGGCAGCATCTACGAGCAGTACTTC	CASSLEVGSIYEQYF
TRBD2	TRBJ2-5	many	TRBV18	TGTGCCAGCTCAACAGATCCGGGACTAGCCTCAGAGACCCAGTACTTC	CASSTDPGLASETQYF
-	TRBJ1-3	many	TRBV28	TGTGCCAGCAGTCCCCCCCCCTACAAGACGTCTGGAAACACCATATATTTT	CASSPPPYKTSGNTIYF
-	TRBJ2-5	-	TRBV10-1	TGCGCCAGCAGGGGTCGGGGGCGAATTTCAGAGACCCAGTACTTC	CASRGRGRISETQYF
-	TRBJ1-1	many	TRBV29-1	TGCAGCGTAGAACAGGGAATGAACACTGAAGCTTTCTTT	CSVEQGMNTEAFF
-	TRBJ1-1	many	TRBV2	TGTGCCAGCAGTGGAGGGGAATCAAACACTGAAGCTTTCTTT	CASSGGESNTEAFF
TRBD1	TRBJ2-7	-	TRBV3-1	TGTGCCAGCAGCCAAACTCCGGGACAGGGCTACGAGCAGTACTTC	CASSQTPGQGYEQYF
TRBD1	TRBJ1-2	many	TRBV28	TGTGCCAGCAGTTTAGGGACAGCCTATGGCTACACCTTC	CASSLGTAYGYTF
-	TRBJ1-1	-	TRBV19	TGTGCCAGTAGTATAGCAGGGGCTAACACTGAAGCTTTCTTT	CASSIAGANTEAFF
-	TRBJ1-1	many	TRBV4-3	TGCGCCAGCAGCCAAGATTTCGGGAGCTGGACTGAAGCTTTCTTT	CASSQDFGSWTEAFF
TRBD1	TRBJ2-7	many	TRBV27	TGTGCCAGCAGTTACGCGGGACAGGGCTACGAGCAGTACTTC	CASSYAGQGYEQYF
-	TRBJ2-7	-	TRBV29-1	TGCAGCGTAGAAGGGACGGCCTACGAGCAGTACTTC	CSVEGTAYEQYF